These 7 T cell receptor beta chains originate from one sample sequenced in a study of blood T cell repertoires in COVID-19. Libraries were prepared by immunoSEQ multiplex PCR; TCRdb keeps only in-frame clonotypes and omits some of them. The sample yields tens of thousands of clones, about 70% seen once. Sequenced material: peripheral blood. These receptors came from a woman in her 70s with acute or convalescent COVID-19.

V usage is TRBV16 and J usage is TRBJ2-1, with 9 bases that match TRBD2. Losses at the gene ends were 1 base for V and 9 bases for J; bases not matched to a gene: 7. There are 15 residues in the CDR3. Germline V gene sequence: CDR1 KGHSY, CDR2 FQNENV. DNA for the CDR3: TGTGCCAGCAGCCAATGGGATGCGGGAGGGGGTGAGCAGTTCTTC. Residues: CASSQWDAGGGEQFF. Based on the CDR3 plus reference TRBV16 and TRBJ2-1, the full variable domain is GEEVAQTPKHLVRGEGQKAKLYCAPIKGHSYVFWYQQVLKNEFKFLISFQNENVFDETGMPKERFSAKCLPNSPCSLEIQATKLEDSAVYFCASSQWDAGGGEQFFGPGTRLTVL.

The chain combines TRBV20-1 with TRBJ1-2; unclear D gene. Per the germline V gene, CDR1 is DFQATT and CDR2 is SNEGSKA (reference sequence). The CDR3 loop spans 10 amino acids. Deletions cut 3 bases from V and 6 bases from J, with 5 bases between. CDR3 sequence: CSASSDGYTF. CDR3 nucleotides: TGCAGTGCTAGTTCGGATGGCTACACCTTC.

As to this clone: The sample holds other DNA sequences that translate to the same CDR3. The V and J genes are TRBV19 and TRBJ1-2, with D unresolved. Germline V gives CDR1 LNHDA, CDR2 SQIVND (reference sequence). The CDR3 has 14 amino acids. V was clipped by 3 bases and J by 4 bases, with 12 bases between them. The DNA for the CDR3 is TGTGCCAGTAGTATTTTAGCAGGAGGCTATGGCTACACCTTC. Translating gives CASSILAGGYGYTF. Together with reference TRBV19 and TRBJ1-2, the CDR3 gives the full variable domain: DGGITQSPKYLFRKEGQNVTLSCEQNLNHDAMYWYRQDPGQGLRLIYYSQIVNDFQKGDIAEGYSVSREKKESFPLTVTSAQKNPTAFYLCASSILAGGYGYTFGSGTRLTVV.

This clone occurred a few times. V and J are TRBV10-1 and TRBJ2-3; TRBD2 matches 8 bases. The CDR3 has 13 residues. J was trimmed by 6 bases and V by 6 bases; bases with no gene match: 5. Germline loops: CDR1 WNHNN, CDR2 SYGVQD (reference sequence). The CDR3 region has the DNA TGCGCCAGCAGCGGGGGGGCCAGTGATACGCAGTATTTT. Amino acid sequence: CASSGGASDTQYF.

The chain recombines TRBV7-2 with TRBJ1-4, with 8 bases fitting TRBD1. The CDR3 loop spans 14 amino acids. Germline CDR1 SGHTA, CDR2 FQGNSA. The V gene end was trimmed by 5 bases and the J gene end by 7 bases; junction bases not matched to a gene: 6. The CDR3 DNA is TGTGCCAGCAGCCCAGGGGGCATGGGTGAAAAACTGTTTTTT. Translating gives CASSPGGMGEKLFF. The full variable domain, its missing parts supplied by reference TRBV7-2 and TRBJ1-4, is GAGVSQSPSNKVTEKGKDVELRCDPISGHTALYWYRQSLGQGLEFLIYFQGNSAPDKSGLPSDRFSAERTGGSVSTLTIQRTQQEDSAVYLCASSPGGMGEKLFFGSGTQLSVL.

The chain employs TRBV18 and TRBJ2-2, with TRBD1 identical over 12 bases. Germline assignment: CDR1 KGHSH and CDR2 LQKENI. Losses at the gene ends were 6 bases for V and 6 bases for J; bases not matched to a gene: 8. This CDR3 is 16 amino acids long. The CDR3 loop reads CASSRDRGRLAGELFF. As DNA, the CDR3 is TGTGCCAGCTCCCGGGACAGGGGGCGCCTGGCCGGGGAGCTGTTTTTT. Full variable domain (missing parts from reference TRBV18 and TRBJ2-2): NAGVMQNPRHLVRRRGQEARLRCSPMKGHSHVYWYRQLPEEGLKFMVYLQKENIIDESGMPKERFSAEFPKEGPSILRIQQVVRGDSAAYFCASSRDRGRLAGELFFGEGSRLTVL.

The chain carries TRBV5-1 and TRBJ1-2, with 7 bases matching TRBD1. Trimming removed 2 bases from V and 8 bases from J; junction bases left unmatched: 12. The CDR3 length is 15 residues. Per the germline V gene, CDR1 is SGHRS and CDR2 is YFSETQ. This CDR3 is CASSFTGAGVEGYTF. In nucleotides, the CDR3 is TGCGCCAGCAGCTTCACAGGGGCCGGGGTTGAGGGCTACACCTTC.